The T cell receptor beta chain under discussion was sequenced for a study of T cell repertoires in cytomegalovirus infection (dated by TCRdb to between 2018 and 2020). Regarding the study in general: Because public TCR beta signatures pointed to carriage of CMV infection together with the matching HLA type, the HLA type of each donor mattered for the analysis.

The instrument given in TCRdb is Illumina HiSeq 1500. The public reads were reprocessed in TCRdb via fastp at Q25 and MiXCR, keeping in-frame beta chains. Entries that share a CDR3 protein sequence are merged under the most common genes and DNA. A total of about 260,000 distinct CDR3 sequences appear in this sample, roughly 9.1% of them only once. Roughly 16% of the sample lies in the top ten. The table lists this clonotype with many counts. The target of this receptor is not known. Qualities for individual bases were not recorded, and no much larger clone is one base off. From cysteine to phenylalanine, the CDR3 is 16 amino acids long. Solely the CDR3 DNA is kept, with 48 bases framed from the first base. Germline trimming: 0 bases from V, 0 bases from J; junction bases outside gene matches: 5. Sequences LGHNA (CDR1) and YSLEER (CDR2) are obtained from the germline V gene. Overall study results and their limits: The ex vivo response was dominated by HLA-C-restricted CMV-specific TCR beta clonotypes, which also provided the single most frequent clonotype in two of eight donors. Cumulative frequency of public TCR beta family members discriminated carriers of CMV infection plus the relevant HLA type in this cohort and an independent 352-donor cohort.

The chain employs TRBV4-3 and TRBJ2-7; the central 7 bases match TRBD1. The source of this sequence is a human donor in good health (CMV status not recorded). Some clones in this sample may be carry-over from other donors' samples. Sequenced input: PBMCs. CDR3 sequence: CASSQDRTGFSYEQYF. The nucleotides are TGCGCCAGCAGCCAAGACCGGACAGGCTTCTCCTACGAGCAGTACTTC.